One sample yielded the 16 T cell receptor beta chains listed below, sequenced in a study of CD8 T cells in ankylosing spondylitis. Study results and caveats: About 8 highly homologous variants made up a TCR beta motif, and this motif appeared characteristic of ankylosing spondylitis blood.

TCRdb re-analysed the 5' RACE reads in MiXCR, keeping a single row per CDR3 protein. The profile shows more than 600,000 distinct CDR3 sequences, 15% to 20% of them singletons. No antigen has been assigned to these receptors. Sample: blood, either unsorted or a sorted T cell fraction (not recorded which). These receptors were collected from a male donor with ankylosing spondylitis.

The V gene is TRBV6-5, the J gene TRBJ1-3; 10 bases match TRBD1. The germline V gene encodes CDR1 MNHEY and CDR2 SVGAGI. There are 16 residues in the CDR3. Trimming cost V 1 base and J 3 bases; bases outside gene matches: 3. This chain's CDR3 is CASSYWDRGGGNTIYF. The CDR3, as DNA: TGTGCCAGCAGTTACTGGGACAGGGGAGGTGGAAACACCATATATTTT.

The table lists this clonotype with a few counts. This chain uses TRBV20-1 with TRBJ2-7; TRBD1 matches at 9 bases. CDR1 and CDR2 (germline): DFQATT, SNEGSKA (reference sequence). The CDR3 is made up of 15 amino acids. The ends lost 6 bases at V and 2 bases at J; junction bases unmatched: 11. In DNA form, the CDR3 reads TGCAGTGCCCTAATCGGACAGGGGATTACCTACGAGCAGTACTTC. Translated, it gives CSALIGQGITYEQYF.

This clonotype appeared a few times. The chain recombines TRBV2 with TRBJ1-1; 9 nucleotides match TRBD1. V lost 4 bases to trimming and J lost 3 bases; unmatched junction nucleotides: 0. This CDR3 is 13 amino acids long. Germline CDR1 reads SNHLY; CDR2 reads FYNNEI. This CDR3 reads CASSGDRDTEAFF. Here the CDR3 DNA reads TGTGCCAGCAGTGGGGACAGGGACACTGAAGCTTTCTTT.

The table lists this clonotype with a few counts. DNA for the CDR3: TGTGCCAGCAGCAAACAGGTACCCCCCTACGAGCAGTACTTC. Protein: CASSKQVPPYEQYF. The rearrangement links TRBV12-3 or TRBV12-4 to TRBJ2-7, with D possibly TRBD1 on 5 matching bases. The CDR3 is made up of 14 amino acids. Trimming cost V 6 bases and J 2 bases, with 14 bases left between them.

The CDR3 region has the DNA TGTGCCAGCAGCTTAGCGGAGCGGGGAATCCAAGAGACCCAGTACTTC. This codes for CASSLAERGIQETQYF. This chain connects TRBV7-9 to TRBJ2-5; 7 nucleotides match TRBD2. This CDR3 has 16 amino acids. The germline CDR1 and CDR2 sequences are SEHNR and FQNEAQ (reference sequence). With V trimmed by 0 bases and J by 1 base, 5 bases remained unmatched.

The chain employs TRBV5-1 and TRBJ2-2; maybe TRBD2 (5 bases). There are 17 residues in the CDR3. V lost 2 bases and J 6 bases, leaving 20 bases between the germline ends. CDR1 is SGHRS, CDR2 YFSETQ, per germline. This CDR3 reads CASSLSVGSGSPGELFF. DNA for the CDR3: TGCGCCAGCAGCTTATCCGTTGGGAGTGGGTCACCCGGGGAGCTGTTTTTT.

This clonotype was found once. The chain joins TRBV4-1 to TRBJ2-1, with D possibly TRBD2 on 6 matching bases. V was trimmed by 10 bases and J by 11 bases, leaving 18 bases between them. Per the germline V gene, CDR1 is MGHRA and CDR2 is YSYEKL. The CDR3 runs to 12 residues. Here the CDR3 reads CATQGLPGKQFF. The DNA of the CDR3 is TGCGCCACCCAAGGACTACCGGGTAAGCAGTTCTTC.

CDR3 residues: CASSLAPDSGETQYF. CDR3 nucleotides: TGCGCCAGCAGCTTGGCCCCCGACAGTGGGGAGACCCAGTACTTC. The rearrangement links TRBV5-1 to TRBJ2-5; maybe TRBD1 (5 bases). The length of the CDR3 is 15 residues. Germline CDR1 and CDR2: SGHRS and YFSETQ. V was clipped by 0 bases and J by 5 bases, with 14 bases between them.

The CDR3 DNA sequence: TGTGCCAGCAGTTTTATCAGGGGTTCACGAAGCGCTGAAGCTTTCTTT. It specifies CASSFIRGSRSAEAFF. The rearrangement uses TRBV12-3 or TRBV12-4 and TRBJ1-1, with a weak D call TRBD1 (6 bases). V lost 3 bases, J lost 6 bases, and 20 bases lay in between. This CDR3 is built from 16 residues.

This clonotype was counted a few times. The chain couples TRBV15 to TRBJ2-7; TRBD1 matches 10 bases. CDR1 and CDR2 from the germline V gene are LNHNV and YYDKDF (reference sequence). CDR3 size: 15 residues. The V segment lost 3 bases and the J segment 2 bases; nucleotides outside the gene matches: 4. The CDR3 DNA reads TGTGCCACCAGCAGGGGGACAGGGGTAACCTACGAGCAGTACTTC. Translation gives CATSRGTGVTYEQYF.

A few counts support this clonotype. The V call is TRBV12-3 or TRBV12-4, the J call TRBJ2-1; possibly TRBD2 for D (6 bases). V was shortened by 5 bases and J by 9 bases, with 14 bases between the two germline ends. This CDR3 region has 13 residues. The CDR3 here is CASSSREAGEQFF. DNA for the CDR3: TGTGCCAGCAGTAGCCGGGAAGCGGGTGAGCAGTTCTTC.

V and J are TRBV20-1 and TRBJ2-1; D is undetermined. CDR1 and CDR2 (germline): DFQATT, SNEGSKA (reference sequence). V dropped 0 bases and J dropped 3 bases, with 12 bases sitting between them. This CDR3 is 15 amino acids long. CDR3 in amino acids: CSARDSSDIYNEQFF. CDR3 coding DNA: TGCAGTGCTAGAGATAGTTCCGATATCTACAATGAGCAGTTCTTC.

The chain is built from TRBV24-1 and TRBJ2-3, with D tentatively TRBD1 or TRBD2 (6 bases each). This CDR3 comprises 17 residues. V shed 2 bases and J shed 2 bases, with 16 bases lying between them. Germline lookup yields CDR1 KGHDR and CDR2 SFDVKD. In nucleotides, the CDR3 is TGTGCCACCAGTGATTCCGGCGGGACAAGATACACAGATACGCAGTATTTT. Residues: CATSDSGGTRYTDTQYF.

This chain joins TRBV6-1 and TRBJ1-2; 8 bases match TRBD1. The CDR3 contains 13 residues. Germline loops: CDR1 MNHNS, CDR2 SASEGT. Trimming removed 8 bases from V and 8 bases from J; junction bases left unmatched: 10. CDR3 in DNA: TGTGCCAGCGACTCTCGCTGGGACAGGGGCTACACCTTC. As protein: CASDSRWDRGYTF.

V is TRBV12-3 or TRBV12-4 and J is TRBJ1-6; 9 bases are a match to TRBD1. The CDR3 length is 12 residues. J gave up 10 bases and V 6 bases, and 1 base lay outside the gene matches. The CDR3 loop is CASRTGGSPLHF. CDR3 bases: TGTGCCAGCAGGACAGGGGGATCACCCCTCCACTTT.

This clonotype was seen many times. The V call is TRBV10-3, the J call TRBJ2-3; the D gene is possibly TRBD2 (6 bases). CDR3 length equals 14 residues. From germline, CDR1 is ENHRY and CDR2 SYGVKD. V lost 6 bases, J lost 0 bases, and 10 bases lay in between. DNA of the CDR3: TGTGCCATCAGGGACGGAGGGAGCACAGATACGCAGTATTTT. Amino acids: CAIRDGGSTDTQYF.